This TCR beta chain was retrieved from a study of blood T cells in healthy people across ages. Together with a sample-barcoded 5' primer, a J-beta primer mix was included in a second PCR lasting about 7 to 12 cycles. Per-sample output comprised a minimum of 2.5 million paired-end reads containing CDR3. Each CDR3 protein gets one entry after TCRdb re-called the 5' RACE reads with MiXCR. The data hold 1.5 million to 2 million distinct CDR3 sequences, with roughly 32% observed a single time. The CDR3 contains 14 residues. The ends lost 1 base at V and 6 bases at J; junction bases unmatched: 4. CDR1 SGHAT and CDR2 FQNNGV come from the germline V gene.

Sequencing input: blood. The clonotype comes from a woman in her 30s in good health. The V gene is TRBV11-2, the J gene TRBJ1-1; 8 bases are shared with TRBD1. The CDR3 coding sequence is TGTGCCAGCAGCTTAGGACAGGGGAGGGCTGAAGCTTTCTTT. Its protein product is CASSLGQGRAEAFF.